The 19 T cell receptor beta chains below come from one sample, sequenced in a study of early stage breast cancer tumors. This table comes from immunoSEQ multiplex PCR, and its TCRdb copy is limited to in-frame clones, with some not included. The repertoire has roughly 19,000 clones, 70% to 80% of them found once; the top ten carry around a quarter. Sequenced sample: blood. Receptors originate from a person between 60 and 69 years old with breast cancer.

CDR3 amino acids: CASSLGQSSNQPQHF. As DNA, the CDR3 is TGTGCCAGCAGCTTAGGACAGTCTAGCAATCAGCCCCAGCATTTT. The genes are TRBV13 and TRBJ1-5; D is unresolved. In germline, CDR1 is PRHDT, CDR2 FYEKMQ (reference sequence). CDR3 size: 15 residues. V was trimmed by 0 bases and J by 0 bases, leaving 6 bases between them. The whole variable domain, filled in from reference TRBV13 and TRBJ1-5, reads AAGVIQSPRHLIKEKRETATLKCYPIPRHDTVYWYQQGPGQDPQFLISFYEKMQSDKGSIPDRFSAQQFSDYHSELNMSSLELGDSALYFCASSLGQSSNQPQHFGDGTRLSIL.

This clone was recorded once. This CDR3 is CSTGGTGTNYGYTF. The DNA for the CDR3 is TGCAGCACTGGGGGGACAGGGACTAACTATGGCTACACCTTC. The chain carries TRBV29-1 and TRBJ1-2; 9 nucleotides line up with TRBD1. The CDR3 covers 14 residues. The V gene end was trimmed by 8 bases and the J gene end by 0 bases; junction bases not matched to a gene: 7. CDR1 and CDR2 (germline): SQVTM, ANQGSEA.

DNA for the CDR3: TGTGCCAGTAGTTTAAGGGGTATCGGACAGCGGGGTAATGAGCAGTTCTTC. Translated: CASSLRGIGQRGNEQFF. The chain links TRBV19 to TRBJ2-1; TRBD2 is a possible D gene (7 bases). Trimming left V 5 bases short and J 7 bases short, with 24 bases between. CDR1 is LNHDA and CDR2 is SQIVND in the germline V gene (reference sequence). This CDR3 is 17 amino acids long.

This clone was counted once. The gene calls are TRBV5-4 and TRBJ1-4; TRBD1 aligns across 7 bases. There are 14 residues in the CDR3. CDR1 and CDR2 (germline): SGHNT, YYREEE (reference sequence). With V trimmed by 4 bases and J by 3 bases, 3 bases remained unmatched. The CDR3 reads CASSPGQSNEKLFF. CDR3 coding DNA: TGTGCCAGCAGCCCGGGACAGTCTAATGAAAAACTGTTTTTT.

The table lists this clone with a count of one. This chain joins TRBV7-8 and TRBJ1-3, with TRBD1 matching 8 bases. The CDR3 extends over 17 amino acids. The J segment lost 1 base and the V segment lost 3 bases, leaving 8 bases of the junction unmatched. Germline V gene data show CDR1 as SGHVS and CDR2 as FQNEAQ. The CDR3 spells CASSFSTGDSSGNTIYF. The CDR3 coding sequence is TGTGCCAGCAGCTTTTCGACAGGGGATTCATCTGGAAACACCATATATTTT.

This clone was observed a handful of times. V and J are TRBV27 and TRBJ2-2; perhaps TRBD2 as D (6 bases). CDR1 and CDR2 from the germline V gene are MNHEY and SMNVEV (reference sequence). The length of the CDR3 is 13 residues. V was pared by 10 bases and J by 10 bases, with 19 bases between. CDR3 in DNA: TGTGCCACCAAGGCTTACCTAGCGACGGAGCTGTTTTTT. Residues: CATKAYLATELFF.

This clone was found a few times. V gene TRBV29-1 combines with J gene TRBJ1-2; weak D call: TRBD1 (5 bases). Deletions cut 3 bases from V and 3 bases from J, with 8 bases between. Germline V gives CDR1 SQVTM, CDR2 ANQGSEA. The CDR3 has 12 amino acids. The CDR3 bases are TGCAGCGTTGACAGGGCAGACTATGGCTACACCTTC. Its translation: CSVDRADYGYTF.

The count of this clone is one. V is TRBV30 and J is TRBJ1-4; unclear D gene. The CDR3 is made up of 11 amino acids. Trimming removed 1 base at V and 8 bases at J, with 5 bases between. CDR1 is GTSNPN, CDR2 SVGIG, per germline (reference sequence). The chain's CDR3 is CAWSGPEKLFF. The CDR3 DNA follows: TGTGCCTGGAGTGGTCCGGAAAAACTGTTTTTT.

The chain is built from TRBV6-1 and TRBJ1-5; 8 nucleotides line up with TRBD1. V gave up 7 bases and J gave up 5 bases; unmatched junction bases: 7. The CDR3 sequence is 14 residues long. Per germline, CDR1 MNHNS and CDR2 SASEGT. The CDR3: CASTQTGADQPQHF. In DNA form, the CDR3 reads TGTGCCAGCACCCAGACAGGGGCCGATCAGCCCCAGCATTTT.

This clone was seen once. The chain uses TRBV19 and TRBJ2-2; 9 bases are a match to TRBD1. Germline-derived CDR1 and CDR2 are LNHDA and SQIVND (reference sequence). The CDR3 is 16 residues long. The junction had 8 bases not matched to a gene; V was cut back by 5 bases and J by 4 bases. The CDR3 bases are TGTGCCAGTAGTCCTAACAGGGGGCAAGGCACCGGGGAGCTGTTTTTT. Protein: CASSPNRGQGTGELFF.

Only a few counts were recorded for this clone. The chain couples TRBV2 to TRBJ2-7, with D tentatively TRBD1 (6 bases). V was shortened by 5 bases and J by 2 bases, with 13 bases between the two germline ends. The CDR3 spans 14 residues. Germline V gene sequence: CDR1 SNHLY, CDR2 FYNNEI. The DNA for the CDR3 is TGTGCCAGCAGTTACCGGGACATTACCTACGAGCAGTACTTC. Its protein product is CASSYRDITYEQYF.

Only a few counts were recorded for this clone. This chain uses TRBV19 with TRBJ1-5; no definite D call. This CDR3 spans 12 amino acids. The germline CDR1 and CDR2 sequences are LNHDA and SQIVND (reference sequence). V lost 5 bases and J 4 bases, leaving 6 bases between the germline ends. The CDR3 here is CASSGLNQPQHF. The CDR3 DNA reads as TGTGCCAGTAGTGGACTTAATCAGCCCCAGCATTTT.

V gene TRBV5-1 combines with J gene TRBJ1-2, with D unclear. Between the trimmed V and J ends, which lost 1 base and 4 bases, there was a span of 11 bases. This CDR3 contains 14 residues. The germline gives CDR1 SGHRS, CDR2 YFSETQ. The CDR3 reads CASSLISFSYGYTF. For the CDR3, the DNA is TGCGCCAGCAGCTTGATATCGTTTTCCTATGGCTACACCTTC.

This clone showed up just a few times. The chain links TRBV29-1 to TRBJ1-1; no definite D call. CDR3 length equals 13 residues. Germline V CDR1 and CDR2: SQVTM, ANQGSEA. Trimming shortened V by 3 bases and J by 3 bases, and 11 bases separated the two germline ends. CDR3 residues: CSVDGRVDTEAFF. The CDR3 region has the DNA TGCAGCGTTGACGGGCGGGTGGACACTGAAGCTTTCTTT.

The chain combines TRBV11-2 with TRBJ2-6, with D uncertain. This CDR3 is 17 amino acids long. V was trimmed by 1 base and J by 0 bases, leaving 10 bases between them. Germline CDR1 reads SGHAT; CDR2 reads FQNNGV. The CDR3 DNA follows: TGTGCCAGCAGCTTAGTCTTCGCGAGCTCTGGGGCCAACGTCCTGACTTTC. It yields the protein CASSLVFASSGANVLTF.

The chain joins TRBV29-1 to TRBJ1-1, with 8 positions matching TRBD1. Germline CDR1 and CDR2: SQVTM and ANQGSEA. This CDR3 contains 13 residues. Germline trimming cut 4 bases from V and 3 bases from J; bases unmatched to any gene: 4. The CDR3 region is CSVVQGAYTEAFF. The CDR3 DNA sequence: TGCAGCGTTGTGCAGGGGGCCTACACTGAAGCTTTCTTT.

V is TRBV5-1 and J is TRBJ1-3; the match to TRBD1 covers 7 bases. Trimming cost V 4 bases and J 3 bases; bases outside gene matches: 4. The CDR3 covers 14 residues. Germline loops: CDR1 SGHRS, CDR2 YFSETQ. The DNA for the CDR3 is TGCGCCAGCAGCGAGGGACAGAGTGGAAACACCATATATTTT. The encoded protein is CASSEGQSGNTIYF. Looking up the rest from reference TRBV5-1 and TRBJ1-3 gives the full variable domain: KAGVTQTPRYLIKTRGQQVTLSCSPISGHRSVSWYQQTPGQGLQFLFEYFSETQRNKGNFPGRFSGRQFSNSRSEMNVSTLELGDSALYLCASSEGQSGNTIYFGEGSWLTVV.

This rearrangement joins TRBV4-2 to TRBJ2-1, with D possibly matching TRBD2 (5 bases). The V end lost 2 bases, the J end lost 10 bases, and 21 bases lay between the germline ends. The CDR3 is 16 amino acids. Germline assignment: CDR1 LGHNA and CDR2 YNFKEQ. CDR3: CASSQRGLDGGYEQFF. The DNA of the CDR3 is TGTGCCAGCAGCCAACGTGGACTGGACGGCGGCTACGAGCAGTTCTTC.

The CDR3 is CASGFGGGDTQYF. The CDR3 DNA is TGTGCTAGTGGTTTTGGGGGGGGTGATACGCAGTATTTT. This chain links TRBV12-5 with TRBJ2-3; 7 bases are shared with TRBD2. The CDR3 contains 13 residues. Per the germline V gene, CDR1 is LGHNT and CDR2 is FRNRAP. V lost 3 bases, J lost 6 bases, and 3 bases stayed unmatched.